Listed here are 22 T cell receptor beta chains from one sample, sequenced in a study of T cell responses to AZD1222 COVID-19 vaccine. The assay was immunoSEQ multiplex PCR, and TCRdb's table has in-frame clones only and misses some. The data hold about 96,000 clones, with roughly 90% observed a single time. This specimen consisted of peripheral blood, obtained on day 0 of AZD1222 vaccination. The receptors stem from an adult in good health.

The chain couples TRBV5-1 to TRBJ2-7, with TRBD1 matching over 7 bases. The CDR3 spans 14 residues. V was clipped by 4 bases and J by 3 bases; unmatched bases: 7. CDR1 and CDR2 (germline): SGHRS, YFSETQ. CDR3 sequence: CASSPQGLRYEQYF. The CDR3 DNA reads as TGCGCCAGCAGCCCACAGGGGCTTCGCTACGAGCAGTACTTC.

V usage is TRBV6-6 and J usage is TRBJ2-7; D is undetermined. V gave up 2 bases and J gave up 2 bases, with 10 bases separating them. The CDR3 is made up of 14 amino acids. The germline CDR1 and CDR2 sequences are MNHNY and SVGAGI (reference sequence). CDR3 sequence: CASSYLGATYEQYF. The CDR3 DNA reads TGTGCCAGCAGTTACCTGGGTGCTACCTACGAGCAGTACTTC.

The V call is TRBV19, the J call TRBJ1-2; D gene unclear. This CDR3 contains 11 residues. Germline loops: CDR1 LNHDA, CDR2 SQIVND (reference sequence). Between the trimmed V and J ends, which lost 5 bases and 7 bases, there was a span of 8 bases. CDR3 residues: CASSYLRGYTF. CDR3 DNA: TGTGCCAGTAGTTACCTCCGTGGCTACACCTTC.

The CDR3 region has the DNA TGTGCCAGCAGCTTAGACGCCCCCGAGCAGTACTTC. This gives the protein CASSLDAPEQYF. The chain couples TRBV11-2 to TRBJ2-7, with no clear D. Germline CDR1 SGHAT, CDR2 FQNNGV. V lost 0 bases and J lost 6, with 6 bases in between. The CDR3 is made up of 12 amino acids. The full variable domain, completed using reference TRBV11-2 and TRBJ2-7, is EAGVAQSPRYKIIEKRQSVAFWCNPISGHATLYWYQQILGQGPKLLIQFQNNGVVDDSQLPKDRFSAERLKGVDSTLKIQPAKLEDSAVYLCASSLDAPEQYFGPGTRLTVT.

The chain recombines TRBV4-1 with TRBJ1-4; TRBD1 might be the D (5 bases). Germline-derived CDR1 and CDR2 are MGHRA and YSYEKL. V lost 0 bases, J lost 5 bases, and 13 bases lay in between. This CDR3 region has 16 residues. This CDR3 is CASSQDSYPGNEKLFF. The CDR3 coding sequence is TGCGCCAGCAGCCAAGACAGTTACCCAGGGAATGAAAAACTGTTTTTT.

The chain uses TRBV4-2 and TRBJ2-5; 10 positions match TRBD2. With 0 bases clipped from V and 7 bases from J, the junction kept 11 bases outside the gene matches. This CDR3 contains 17 residues. CDR1 is LGHNA, CDR2 YNFKEQ, per germline. The DNA for the CDR3 is TGTGCCAGCAGCCAAGAGGAGGGGGCTAGCGGGGGCGGGACCCAGTACTTC. It encodes CASSQEEGASGGGTQYF.

The chain employs TRBV9 and TRBJ2-1; a possible D gene is TRBD1 (5 bases). V lost 2 bases to trimming and J lost 0 bases, with 9 bases between them. CDR1 is SGDLS and CDR2 is YYNGEE in the germline V gene. This CDR3 has 15 amino acids. CDR3: CASSVRDSSYNEQFF. The CDR3, as DNA: TGTGCCAGCAGCGTCCGTGACAGCTCCTACAATGAGCAGTTCTTC.

J is TRBJ2-7 and V is TRBV10-2; 10 bases fit TRBD1. After removal of 2 bases from V and 2 bases from J, the junction contained 6 bases not matched to a gene. Per germline, CDR1 WSHSY and CDR2 SAAADI. CDR3 length: 16 amino acids. The CDR3 loop reads CASSEGTGVWTYEQYF. DNA for the CDR3: TGCGCCAGCAGTGAGGGGACAGGGGTATGGACCTACGAGCAGTACTTC.

This clone was observed a single time. This chain uses TRBV19 with TRBJ2-6; the match to TRBD1 covers 8 bases. CDR1 and CDR2 from the germline V gene are LNHDA and SQIVND (reference sequence). This CDR3 comprises 18 residues. V gave up 5 bases and J gave up 0 bases; unmatched junction bases: 9. CDR3: CASSGDRWKVSGANVLTF. The DNA for the CDR3 is TGTGCCAGTAGTGGGGACAGGTGGAAGGTCTCTGGGGCCAACGTCCTGACTTTC.

The chain has TRBV4-2 and TRBJ2-5; D uncertain. Trimming took 0 bases from V and 5 from J, leaving 7 bases between them. The CDR3 extends over 13 amino acids. Germline assignment: CDR1 LGHNA and CDR2 YNFKEQ. CDR3 amino acids: CASSQDPRETQYF. Written as DNA, the CDR3 is TGTGCCAGCAGCCAAGATCCGCGGGAGACCCAGTACTTC.

This chain connects TRBV12-3 or TRBV12-4 to TRBJ2-1, with no clear D. CDR3 length: 13 residues. V was pared by 4 bases and J by 7 bases, with 11 bases between. The CDR3 DNA follows: TGTGCCAGCAGTTCCAACCTCGGGAATGAGCAGTTCTTC. Translation gives CASSSNLGNEQFF.

The V gene is TRBV7-9, the J gene TRBJ2-3, with TRBD1 identical over 7 bases. CDR1 is SEHNR, CDR2 FQNEAQ, per germline (reference sequence). J gave up 2 bases and V 5 bases, and 13 bases lay outside the gene matches. The CDR3 covers 17 residues. The CDR3: CASSPPRQGHFTDTQYF. The CDR3, as DNA: TGTGCCAGCAGCCCCCCGAGACAGGGCCATTTCACAGATACGCAGTATTTT.

The chain links TRBV24-1 to TRBJ2-3; TRBD1 agrees at 7 bases. Trimming cost V 4 bases and J 2 bases; bases outside gene matches: 8. The germline gives CDR1 KGHDR, CDR2 SFDVKD. The CDR3 covers 16 residues. In nucleotides, the CDR3 is TGTGCCACCAGTGAGGTGGGACAGCATCACACAGATACGCAGTATTTT. This translates into CATSEVGQHHTDTQYF.

The chain couples TRBV2 to TRBJ1-3, with a tentative D call TRBD1 (5 bases). Trimming removed 7 bases at V and 4 bases at J, with 11 bases between. The CDR3 covers 13 residues. Germline CDR1 reads SNHLY; CDR2 reads FYNNEI. The CDR3 DNA follows: TGTGCCAGCAACCGGGACGCCGGAAACACCATATATTTT. It specifies CASNRDAGNTIYF. Filled out from reference TRBV2 and TRBJ1-3, the complete variable domain reads EPEVTQTPSHQVTQMGQEVILRCVPISNHLYFYWYRQILGQKVEFLVSFYNNEISEKSEIFDDQFSVERPDGSNFTLKIRSTKLEDSAMYFCASNRDAGNTIYFGEGSWLTVV.

The chain has TRBV10-2 and TRBJ1-5; TRBD1 is a possible D gene (5 bases). Trimming stripped 0 bases from V and 6 bases from J, with 15 bases between. Germline V lookup: CDR1 WSHSY, CDR2 SAAADI. The CDR3 is made up of 16 amino acids. The CDR3 DNA reads as TGCGCCAGCAGTGAGTCGAGAGGGGCGACGAGTCAGCCCCAGCATTTT. Its protein product is CASSESRGATSQPQHF.

The chain links TRBV25-1 to TRBJ2-1; D is undetermined. V lost 0 bases and J 0 bases, leaving 6 bases between the germline ends. The CDR3 is 15 residues long. Germline loops: CDR1 MGHDK, CDR2 SYGVNS. The chain's CDR3 is CASSEYRYSYNEQFF. The DNA for the CDR3 is TGTGCCAGCAGTGAATACCGATACTCCTACAATGAGCAGTTCTTC.

The chain recombines TRBV5-1 with TRBJ1-1; D is perhaps TRBD1 (5 bases). The CDR3 totals 12 residues. The V gene's germline CDR1 is SGHRS and CDR2 YFSETQ. Trimming cost V 5 bases and J 6 bases, with 11 bases left between them. This chain's CDR3 is CASRATAPEAFF. CDR3 DNA sequence: TGCGCCAGCAGGGCGACAGCCCCTGAAGCTTTCTTT.

The chain recombines TRBV28 with TRBJ1-1; no clear D gene. The V end was cut by 4 bases, the J end by 6 bases, with 15 bases between. This CDR3 comprises 14 residues. CDR1 MDHEN and CDR2 SYDVKM come from the germline V gene. CDR3 in DNA: TGTGCCAGCAGTTCTATCTCCAAGGTCCCTGAAGCTTTCTTT. The encoded protein is CASSSISKVPEAFF. The complete variable domain, with remaining parts taken from reference TRBV28 and TRBJ1-1, reads DVKVTQSSRYLVKRTGEKVFLECVQDMDHENMFWYRQDPGLGLRLIYFSYDVKMKEKGDIPEGYSVSREKKERFSLILESASTNQTSMYLCASSSISKVPEAFFGQGTRLTVV.

This chain connects TRBV28 to TRBJ1-4, with TRBD1 identical over 8 bases. Germline CDR1 MDHEN, CDR2 SYDVKM. V shed 5 bases, J shed 6 bases, and the junction held 8 bases outside the gene matches. The CDR3 is 15 residues long. The CDR3 loop is CASSLLTGADEKLFF. CDR3 in DNA: TGTGCCAGCAGTCTATTGACAGGGGCCGATGAAAAACTGTTTTTT. Complete variable domain (other parts from reference TRBV28 and TRBJ1-4): DVKVTQSSRYLVKRTGEKVFLECVQDMDHENMFWYRQDPGLGLRLIYFSYDVKMKEKGDIPEGYSVSREKKERFSLILESASTNQTSMYLCASSLLTGADEKLFFGSGTQLSVL.

The CDR3 reads CASSPRGANTGELFF. In nucleotides, the CDR3 is TGTGCCAGCAGTCCGAGGGGGGCGAACACCGGGGAGCTGTTTTTT. The genes are TRBV7-2 and TRBJ2-2; either TRBD1 or TRBD2 may supply D (6 bases each). V lost 6 bases, J lost 0 bases, and 11 bases lay in between. CDR3 size: 15 residues. Germline lookup yields CDR1 SGHTA and CDR2 FQGNSA.

This chain uses TRBV2 with TRBJ1-5; D may be TRBD1 (6 bases). The V end lost 6 bases, the J end lost 7 bases, and 13 bases lay between the germline ends. The CDR3 is made up of 13 amino acids. CDR1 and CDR2 from the germline V gene are SNHLY and FYNNEI. The CDR3 protein is CASREGVLQPQHF. The CDR3 DNA reads as TGTGCCAGCAGAGAGGGGGTTTTGCAGCCCCAGCATTTT.

This rearrangement joins TRBV5-5 to TRBJ1-1; possible D gene TRBD1, 5 bases. Germline V gene lookup returns CDR1 SGHKS and CDR2 YYEKEE (reference sequence). Trimming pared 0 bases from V and 1 base from J, leaving 7 bases between. CDR3 length: 14 amino acids. For the CDR3, the DNA is TGTGCCAGCAGCTTGGGTGACAGGAACACTGAAGCTTTCTTT. Amino acids: CASSLGDRNTEAFF.